This entry features one T cell receptor (beta chain) sequence. The sample is drawn from a study of blood T cell repertoires in COVID-19. About the research overall: COVID-19 samples from acute and convalescent phases originated in the United States, Italy and Spain. PBMCs, B-cell-depleted T cells, or T cells were the source of the cDNA or gDNA that made up the material.

Trimming left V 5 bases short and J 1 base short, with 11 bases between. CDR1 is MDHEN and CDR2 is SYDVKM in the germline V gene. The CDR3 contains 14 residues. Sequenced by immunoSEQ multiplex PCR; TCRdb stores in-frame clones only, minus some. The table has 130,000 to 150,000 clones, more than 70% seen once. This receptor was identified in a man in his fifties with active or convalescent COVID-19. The gene calls are TRBV28 and TRBJ2-5; a possible D gene is TRBD2 (6 bases). Sequencing used peripheral blood. The CDR3 DNA sequence: TGTGCCAGCAGTCTTCCGGGAGCCCAAGAGACCCAGTACTTC. Its translation: CASSLPGAQETQYF.